The 21 T cell receptor beta chains presented below share a single source sample, sequenced in a study of shared clonotypes between healthy human individuals. The method was immunoSEQ multiplex PCR; TCRdb's version includes in-frame clones alone and lacks a portion of them. The data hold some 700,000 clones, with roughly 88% observed a single time. Sample: memory CD8+ T cells from PBMCs. The subset is: CD45RO+ cells pooled with CCR7-negative TemRA cells. The receptors derive from a man between 18 and 35 years old in good health. Some clones in this sample may be carry-over from other donors' samples.

This sequence joins TRBV19 and TRBJ1-2; D unclear. This CDR3 has 15 amino acids. In germline, CDR1 is LNHDA, CDR2 SQIVND (reference sequence). V lost 3 bases and J lost 3, with 14 bases in between. The DNA of the CDR3 is TGTGCCAGTAGTATTGTTTCCCGCCCGGACTATGGCTACACCTTC. Residues: CASSIVSRPDYGYTF.

J is TRBJ1-2 and V is TRBV5-4; D perhaps matches TRBD1 (5 bases). V dropped 2 bases and J dropped 8 bases, with 10 bases sitting between them. The CDR3 runs 12 residues. Germline V lookup: CDR1 SGHNT, CDR2 YYREEE (reference sequence). This chain's CDR3 is CASSFGRDGYTF. CDR3 nucleotide sequence: TGTGCCAGCAGCTTCGGCAGGGACGGCTACACCTTC.

The chain links TRBV6-6 to TRBJ2-5; D remains unclear. Trimming took off 0 bases at V and 1 base at J, with 6 bases between the two ends. The CDR3 loop spans 14 amino acids. The V gene's germline CDR1 is MNHNY and CDR2 SVGAGI (reference sequence). The CDR3 DNA is TGTGCCAGCAGTTACTCGGGCAGCCAAGAGACCCAGTACTTC. Its translation is CASSYSGSQETQYF.

The chain combines TRBV28 with TRBJ1-3; D not resolved. This CDR3 is 13 amino acids long. The V end lost 6 bases, the J end lost 1 base, and 7 bases lay between the germline ends. CDR1 and CDR2 (germline): MDHEN, SYDVKM. The CDR3 is CASRSRSGNTIYF. The CDR3 coding sequence is TGTGCCAGCAGATCACGATCTGGAAACACCATATATTTT.

V is TRBV2 and J is TRBJ2-2, with 7 positions matching TRBD2. This CDR3 is built from 15 residues. After removal of 4 bases from V and 3 bases from J, the junction contained 5 bases not matched to a gene. Per the germline V gene, CDR1 is SNHLY and CDR2 is FYNNEI. CDR3 protein: CASSGGRVDTGELFF. CDR3 sequence (DNA): TGTGCCAGCAGTGGCGGGAGAGTGGACACCGGGGAGCTGTTTTTT.

The chain uses TRBV2 and TRBJ1-1, with TRBD1 as a possible D gene (5 bases). CDR3 length: 15 amino acids. V lost 3 bases, J lost 2 bases, and 13 bases lay in between. Germline V gene data show CDR1 as SNHLY and CDR2 as FYNNEI. CDR3: CASSEGRAINTEAFF. CDR3 in DNA: TGTGCCAGCAGTGAGGGCAGGGCCATAAACACTGAAGCTTTCTTT.

V usage is TRBV4-2 and J usage is TRBJ1-2, with 8 bases matching TRBD1. V lost 1 base and J lost 2; bases outside the gene matches: 3. The CDR3 runs 15 residues. The germline gives CDR1 LGHNA, CDR2 YNFKEQ. The CDR3: CASSQGQGRNYGYTF. The CDR3 DNA is TGTGCCAGCAGCCAAGGACAGGGGAGAAACTATGGCTACACCTTC.

The sample holds a few counts of this clone. The chain employs TRBV27 and TRBJ1-1; the D is unclear. The germline gives CDR1 MNHEY, CDR2 SMNVEV (reference sequence). The CDR3 length is 11 residues. V was trimmed by 6 bases and J by 4 bases, leaving 6 bases between them. The DNA of the CDR3 is TGTGCCAGCAGAGGGTTCACTGAAGCTTTCTTT. Translating gives CASRGFTEAFF.

The chain combines TRBV9 with TRBJ2-3; 10 bases agree with TRBD1. Per germline, CDR1 SGDLS and CDR2 YYNGEE. The CDR3 spans 17 residues. Trimming at V came to 2 bases and at J to 3 bases, leaving 9 bases not matched to a gene. The CDR3 bases are TGTGCCAGCAGCGTCGACGGACAGGGGGTTTATACAGATACGCAGTATTTT. Its translation is CASSVDGQGVYTDTQYF. Using reference TRBV9 and TRBJ2-3 for the parts outside the CDR3, the full variable domain is DSGVTQTPKHLITATGQRVTLRCSPRSGDLSVYWYQQSLDQGLQFLIQYYNGEERAKGNILERFSAQQFPDLHSELNLSSLELGDSALYFCASSVDGQGVYTDTQYFGPGTRLTVL.

The chain has TRBV5-1 and TRBJ2-7; TRBD2 matches at 11 bases. V was pared by 5 bases and J by 3 bases, with 1 base of the junction left unmatched. In germline, CDR1 is SGHRS, CDR2 YFSETQ. The CDR3 runs 13 residues. CDR3 loop: CASRGLAVYEQYF. CDR3 nucleotides: TGCGCCAGCAGGGGACTAGCGGTCTACGAGCAGTACTTC.

The chain joins TRBV7-9 to TRBJ2-7; 7 nucleotides align to TRBD1. Germline CDR1 reads SEHNR; CDR2 reads FQNEAQ (reference sequence). Unmatched junction bases numbered 8, after V lost 5 bases and J lost 7 bases. This CDR3 spans 13 amino acids. The CDR3 reads CASSRDRDLEQYF. CDR3 bases: TGTGCCAGCAGCCGAGACAGGGATTTGGAGCAGTACTTC.

The CDR3 DNA reads TGCGCCAGCAGCCAAGATCCCACAGGGGGCGGCGTCTACGAGCAGTACTTC. It encodes CASSQDPTGGGVYEQYF. The chain has TRBV4-1 and TRBJ2-7; TRBD1 matches 9 bases. With 0 bases clipped from V and 3 bases from J, the junction kept 9 bases outside the gene matches. The CDR3 consists of 17 residues. Germline CDR1 MGHRA, CDR2 YSYEKL.

This chain uses TRBV10-2 with TRBJ2-3, with D maybe TRBD2 (6 bases). CDR3 length: 13 amino acids. Trimming removed 10 bases from V and 5 bases from J, with 16 bases in between. Per the germline V gene, CDR1 is WSHSY and CDR2 is SAAADI. Written as DNA, the CDR3 is TGCGCCACCGAGGACGGGCGGGAAGATACGCAGTATTTT. It is translated as CATEDGREDTQYF.

This clone was seen just once. V is TRBV27 and J is TRBJ2-7; TRBD2 matches at 13 bases. The CDR3 runs to 14 residues. CDR1 and CDR2 (germline): MNHEY, SMNVEV (reference sequence). The V gene end was trimmed by 5 bases and the J gene end by 4 bases; junction bases not matched to a gene: 2. CDR3 in amino acids: CASSRLAGGYEQYF. The CDR3 DNA reads TGTGCCAGCAGTAGACTAGCGGGAGGATACGAGCAGTACTTC.

The chain links TRBV6-1 to TRBJ1-5; possibly TRBD1 for D (5 bases). The CDR3 is made up of 15 amino acids. Germline assignment: CDR1 MNHNS and CDR2 SASEGT. Deletions cut 4 bases from V and 0 bases from J, with 10 bases between. In DNA, the CDR3 is TGTGCCAGCAGTGGGGCAGGGAGTAGCAATCAGCCCCAGCATTTT. The encoded protein is CASSGAGSSNQPQHF.

CDR3 in DNA: TGTGCCAGTAGTGGACCCAACACGCAGTACGAGCAGTACTTC. Translating gives CASSGPNTQYEQYF. This rearrangement joins TRBV19 to TRBJ2-7; no definite D call. CDR3 size: 14 residues. The germline V gene encodes CDR1 LNHDA and CDR2 SQIVND (reference sequence). Trimming removed 5 bases from V and 4 bases from J, with 15 bases in between.

This clone was seen a single time. V is TRBV11-2 and J is TRBJ2-7; TRBD1 matches at 9 bases. The CDR3 totals 15 residues. After removal of 5 bases from V and 2 bases from J, the junction contained 7 bases not matched to a gene. Germline V gene sequence: CDR1 SGHAT, CDR2 FQNNGV. CDR3 amino acids: CASSHRDRVTYEQYF. Here the CDR3 DNA reads TGTGCCAGCAGCCATCGGGACAGGGTAACCTACGAGCAGTACTTC. The full variable domain, in which reference TRBV11-2 and TRBJ2-7 provide the parts outside the CDR3, is EAGVAQSPRYKIIEKRQSVAFWCNPISGHATLYWYQQILGQGPKLLIQFQNNGVVDDSQLPKDRFSAERLKGVDSTLKIQPAKLEDSAVYLCASSHRDRVTYEQYFGPGTRLTVT.

The genes are TRBV19 and TRBJ2-3; 8 bases align to TRBD2. The germline CDR1 and CDR2 sequences are LNHDA and SQIVND (reference sequence). The CDR3 has 14 residues. The V gene end was trimmed by 6 bases and the J gene end by 2 bases; junction bases not matched to a gene: 4. In DNA, the CDR3 is TGTGCCAGTAGCGATAGCGGGATCACAGATACGCAGTATTTT. It specifies CASSDSGITDTQYF.

The chain has TRBV27 and TRBJ1-1, with D unresolved. This CDR3 region has 15 residues. Germline CDR1 MNHEY, CDR2 SMNVEV (reference sequence). V lost 0 bases and J lost 1, with 9 bases in between. CDR3: CASSLSLAGNTEAFF. The CDR3 coding sequence is TGTGCCAGCAGTTTATCCCTAGCAGGGAACACTGAAGCTTTCTTT.

The rearrangement joins TRBV27 to TRBJ2-7; no clear D gene. Germline V gives CDR1 MNHEY, CDR2 SMNVEV (reference sequence). The CDR3 totals 16 residues. Trimming pared 2 bases from V and 5 bases from J, leaving 19 bases between. The CDR3 DNA reads TGTGCCAGCAGTTTAGCGACTTTCCTCCGGCCCCACGAGCAGTACTTC. As protein: CASSLATFLRPHEQYF.

The genes are TRBV7-9 and TRBJ1-3, with unresolved D. This CDR3 spans 14 amino acids. V was shortened by 6 bases and J by 0 bases, with 9 bases between the two germline ends. Germline V gene data show CDR1 as SEHNR and CDR2 as FQNEAQ (reference sequence). The CDR3 DNA reads TGTGCCAGCAGTACTACTCGCTCTGGAAACACCATATATTTT. Translated, it gives CASSTTRSGNTIYF. Variable domain in full (rest from reference TRBV7-9 and TRBJ1-3): DTGVSQNPRHKITKRGQNVTFRCDPISEHNRLYWYRQTLGQGPEFLTYFQNEAQLEKSRLLSDRFSAERPKGSFSTLEIQRTEQGDSAMYLCASSTTRSGNTIYFGEGSWLTVV.